These 17 T cell receptor beta chains were sequenced from one sample in a study of T cell responses to AZD1222 COVID-19 vaccine. Data came from immunoSEQ multiplex PCR; TCRdb stores just in-frame clones and leaves some out. The table lists roughly 170,000 clones, approximately 93% of them singletons. The specimen was peripheral blood, collected on day 0 of AZD1222 vaccination. These TCRs come from an adult in good health.

The chain carries TRBV11-3 and TRBJ1-1; D unresolved. This CDR3 region has 16 residues. CDR1 and CDR2 from the germline V gene are SGHNT and YENEEA. V was shortened by 0 bases and J by 1 base, with 12 bases between the two germline ends. The CDR3 protein is CASSLDLRTSNTEAFF. CDR3 nucleotide sequence: TGTGCCAGCAGCTTAGATCTGCGGACGTCGAACACTGAAGCTTTCTTT. The whole variable domain, remainder taken from reference TRBV11-3 and TRBJ1-1, is EAGVVQSPRYKIIEKKQPVAFWCNPISGHNTLYWYLQNLGQGPELLIRYENEEAVDDSQLPKDRFSAERLKGVDSTLKIQPAELGDSAVYLCASSLDLRTSNTEAFFGQGTRLTVV.

The rearrangement joins TRBV5-1 to TRBJ2-3; perhaps TRBD1 as D (5 bases). CDR1 is SGHRS, CDR2 YFSETQ, per germline. V dropped 0 bases and J dropped 1 base, with 12 bases sitting between them. The CDR3 length is 16 residues. The chain's CDR3 is CASSLDPGPGTDTQYF. Written as DNA, the CDR3 is TGCGCCAGCAGCTTGGATCCAGGGCCAGGCACAGATACGCAGTATTTT. Based on the CDR3 plus reference TRBV5-1 and TRBJ2-3, the full variable domain is KAGVTQTPRYLIKTRGQQVTLSCSPISGHRSVSWYQQTPGQGLQFLFEYFSETQRNKGNFPGRFSGRQFSNSRSEMNVSTLELGDSALYLCASSLDPGPGTDTQYFGPGTRLTVL.

This chain uses TRBV4-2 with TRBJ2-2; D is unresolved. Trimming removed 0 bases from V and 9 bases from J, with 11 bases in between. The germline V gene encodes CDR1 LGHNA and CDR2 YNFKEQ. The CDR3 sequence is 14 residues long. CDR3 sequence reads: CASSQDRRPRELFF. DNA for the CDR3: TGTGCCAGCAGCCAAGATAGAAGACCCCGGGAGCTGTTTTTT.

The J gene is TRBJ1-1, the V gene TRBV4-3; D uncertain. Germline assignment: CDR1 LGHNA and CDR2 YSLEER. The CDR3 is made up of 15 amino acids. V gave up 3 bases and J gave up 1 base, with 12 bases separating them. The CDR3 coding sequence is TGCGCCAGCAGCCAGTCCCGGCTCACGAACACTGAAGCTTTCTTT. Protein product: CASSQSRLTNTEAFF.

J is TRBJ1-6 and V is TRBV15; a weak D match, TRBD1 (5 bases). The ends were cut back, 1 base at V and 11 bases at J, with 15 bases in the middle. The CDR3 has 15 residues. Germline V gene sequence: CDR1 LNHNV, CDR2 YYDKDF (reference sequence). The CDR3 protein is CATSRVLGGGPPLHF. The DNA for the CDR3 is TGTGCCACCAGCAGAGTTCTCGGGGGTGGGCCACCCCTCCACTTT.

This clone was seen once. The V call is TRBV6-5, the J call TRBJ1-1, with D possibly being TRBD1 (5 bases). Germline V gene sequence: CDR1 MNHEY, CDR2 SVGAGI. V dropped 6 bases and J dropped 0 bases, with 8 bases sitting between them. CDR3 size: 13 residues. CDR3 region: CASSRGVNTEAFF. The DNA of the CDR3 is TGTGCCAGCAGCCGGGGGGTGAACACTGAAGCTTTCTTT.

CDR3 in DNA: TGCGCCAGCAGCTCGACAGCGAACACCGGGGAGCTGTTTTTT. The encoded protein is CASSSTANTGELFF. The genes are TRBV5-1 and TRBJ2-2, with D possibly being TRBD1 (5 bases). Trimming stripped 3 bases from V and 0 bases from J, with 6 bases between. Germline V lookup: CDR1 SGHRS, CDR2 YFSETQ. The CDR3 is 14 residues long.

This rearrangement joins TRBV18 to TRBJ1-3; unclear D gene. CDR3 length: 16 amino acids. Germline lookup yields CDR1 KGHSH and CDR2 LQKENI. Trimming took off 0 bases at V and 4 bases at J, with 13 bases between the two ends. CDR3 DNA sequence: TGTGCCAGCTCACCACCTTCGAGTCCCCCCGGAAACACCATATATTTT. Its protein is CASSPPSSPPGNTIYF.

V usage is TRBV28 and J usage is TRBJ1-2; D is perhaps TRBD1 (5 bases). Trimming removed 5 bases at V and 2 bases at J, with 15 bases between. The CDR3 is made up of 15 amino acids. Germline V gene sequence: CDR1 MDHEN, CDR2 SYDVKM. CDR3 sequence: CASSNTQGGNYGYTF. Here the CDR3 DNA reads TGTGCCAGCAGTAACACCCAGGGCGGCAACTATGGCTACACCTTC.

The rearrangement uses TRBV6-6 and TRBJ1-1, with D possibly TRBD1 on 6 matching bases. V was clipped by 4 bases and J by 3 bases, with 9 bases between them. The CDR3 is 13 residues long. The germline V gene encodes CDR1 MNHNY and CDR2 SVGAGI (reference sequence). The CDR3 spells CASSSQGYTEAFF. The CDR3 DNA reads as TGTGCCAGCAGTTCCCAGGGGTACACTGAAGCTTTCTTT.

The V gene is TRBV6-5, the J gene TRBJ2-7, with D perhaps matching TRBD1 (6 bases). The V gene's germline CDR1 is MNHEY and CDR2 SVGAGI. Trimming removed 6 bases from V and 7 bases from J, with 16 bases in between. The CDR3 totals 13 residues. CDR3: CASSQSSQGEQYF. For the CDR3, the DNA is TGTGCCAGCAGCCAAAGCTCCCAGGGGGAGCAGTACTTC.

The chain is built from TRBV2 and TRBJ1-2; no firm D call. Trimming pared 5 bases from V and 4 bases from J, leaving 5 bases between. This CDR3 is 11 amino acids long. Germline assignment: CDR1 SNHLY and CDR2 FYNNEI. In DNA form, the CDR3 reads TGTGCCAGCAGTTCGACCTATGGCTACACCTTC. Protein product: CASSSTYGYTF.

The chain has TRBV18 and TRBJ1-1; maybe TRBD1 (5 bases). Trimming took off 0 bases at V and 0 bases at J, with 8 bases between the two ends. CDR1 and CDR2 from the germline V gene are KGHSH and LQKENI. The length of the CDR3 is 15 residues. The CDR3 DNA follows: TGTGCCAGCTCACCACCAGGCAGGGTGAACACTGAAGCTTTCTTT. Its protein is CASSPPGRVNTEAFF.

This rearrangement joins TRBV5-1 to TRBJ2-3, with 8 bases identical to TRBD1. Losses at the gene ends were 3 bases for V and 1 base for J; bases not matched to a gene: 7. The CDR3 totals 16 residues. The germline V gene has CDR1 SGHRS and CDR2 YFSETQ. This CDR3 is CASSWQGAGGTDTQYF. CDR3 bases: TGCGCCAGCAGCTGGCAGGGGGCGGGTGGCACAGATACGCAGTATTTT.

The chain employs TRBV19 and TRBJ1-6; D uncertain. Per germline, CDR1 LNHDA and CDR2 SQIVND (reference sequence). V was cut by 4 bases and J by 15 bases, with 10 bases left in between. CDR3 length equals 11 residues. The CDR3 loop reads CASSTSGGLHF. The DNA for the CDR3 is TGTGCCAGTAGTACCTCGGGAGGCCTCCACTTT.

This clone was observed a handful of times. The V and J genes are TRBV19 and TRBJ1-5; 7 positions match TRBD1. This CDR3 comprises 17 residues. The germline gives CDR1 LNHDA, CDR2 SQIVND (reference sequence). The trim removed 5 bases at V and 0 bases at J, leaving 10 bases unmatched. In DNA form, the CDR3 reads TGTGCCAGTAGTGCGACGACAGGGCATTATAGCAATCAGCCCCAGCATTTT. This translates into CASSATTGHYSNQPQHF.

The chain uses TRBV5-1 and TRBJ2-2; perhaps TRBD1 as D (6 bases). This CDR3 has 15 residues. The V gene's germline CDR1 is SGHRS and CDR2 YFSETQ. V was trimmed by 2 bases and J by 0 bases, leaving 8 bases between them. The DNA for the CDR3 is TGCGCCAGCAGCTTAGGGACACCGAACACCGGGGAGCTGTTTTTT. Translation: CASSLGTPNTGELFF.